This T cell receptor (beta chain) was sequenced during a study of T cell changes during pregnancy in multiple sclerosis. Trimming stripped 4 bases from V and 5 bases from J, with 12 bases between. Germline CDR1 SGHTA, CDR2 FQGTGA. This CDR3 region has 14 residues. Only in-frame clones appear in the TCRdb table, and some are missing; sequencing was by immunoSEQ multiplex PCR. The table lists about 46,000 clones, approximately 90% of them singletons, with roughly 2.7% in the top ten. The input for sequencing was CD8+ T cells from peripheral blood mononuclear cells, taken in the second trimester of pregnancy. This chain uses TRBV7-3 with TRBJ2-1; D gene ambiguous. This sequence originates from a female donor with multiple sclerosis, enrolled in a pregnancy study. The DNA for the CDR3 is TGTGCCAGCAGCTCCCTAGGCACCCACAATGAGCAGTTCTTC. Translation: CASSSLGTHNEQFF.